The 31 T cell receptor beta chains reported below all come from one sample, sequenced in a study of T cells in Graves' hyperthyroidism and ophthalmopathy. TCR beta CDR3 regions were amplified from RNA. The HTBI primer set drove a first-round RT-PCR of the TCR CDR3. TCRdb reprocessed the multiplex PCR reads with MiXCR, giving one entry per CDR3 protein. Seen here are about 560,000 distinct CDR3 sequences, 12% to 15% observed once, and the top ten hold approximately 15%. Sequencing was done on a sample of blood. These receptors all come from a middle-aged woman with Graves' hyperthyroidism.

Remarks on this clonotype: A clone one base away is much larger, so this may be a read error. This rearrangement joins TRBV20-1 to TRBJ1-3; D might be TRBD1 (5 bases). V was clipped by 0 bases and J by 2 bases, with 8 bases between them. This CDR3 region has 14 residues. CDR1 is DFQATT, CDR2 SNEGSKA, per germline (reference sequence). CDR3 protein: CSARERGPGNTIYF. Here the CDR3 DNA reads TGCAGTGCTAGAGAGCGGGGACCTGGAAACACCATATATTTT.

There are many counts of this clonotype. The chain employs TRBV7-3 and TRBJ2-3; possibly TRBD2 for D (5 bases). This CDR3 has 14 residues. V was cut by 4 bases and J by 4 bases, with 12 bases left in between. Germline CDR1 reads SGHTA; CDR2 reads FQGTGA. CDR3 amino acids: CASSSGNNPDTQYF. The CDR3 nucleotides read TGTGCCAGCAGCTCCGGGAATAACCCAGATACGCAGTATTTT.

The chain joins TRBV10-3 to TRBJ1-3; D uncertain. This CDR3 region has 17 residues. V lost 3 bases and J lost 0, with 15 bases in between. Germline CDR1 and CDR2: ENHRY and SYGVKD. CDR3 sequence (DNA): TGTGCCATCAGTGACACGACGGGATCCTTCTCTGGAAACACCATATATTTT. This encodes CAISDTTGSFSGNTIYF.

This clonotype appeared many times. This rearrangement joins TRBV7-6 to TRBJ2-5; 11 positions agree with TRBD2. With V trimmed by 1 base and J by 9 bases, 13 bases remained unmatched. This CDR3 has 17 amino acids. Germline CDR1 and CDR2: SGHVS and FNYEAQ. CDR3 sequence reads: CASSLDTSGSGAMPQYF. DNA for the CDR3: TGTGCCAGCAGCTTAGATACTAGCGGGAGCGGGGCAATGCCCCAGTACTTC.

Turning to this clonotype: A read error may be the cause here, since a much bigger clone is one base away. The chain couples TRBV6-4 to TRBJ1-1; possible D gene TRBD1, 6 bases. Germline assignment: CDR1 MRHNA and CDR2 SNTAGT. This CDR3 is 14 amino acids long. V dropped 5 bases and J dropped 0 bases, with 10 bases sitting between them. The CDR3 DNA sequence: TGTGCCAGCAGTTGGACAGCAATGAACACTGAAGCTTTCTTT. Its translation: CASSWTAMNTEAFF.

For this clonotype: A much more abundant neighbour one base away suggests this may be a read error. The chain couples TRBV28 to TRBJ1-2, with D tentatively TRBD1 (6 bases). With 3 bases removed from V and 4 bases from J, the gap between germline ends came to 15 bases. CDR3 length equals 15 residues. CDR1 and CDR2 (germline): MDHEN, SYDVKM. The DNA of the CDR3 is TGTGCCAGCAGTTTCTCAGGGGAAGCTGTCTATGGCTACACCTTC. It yields the protein CASSFSGEAVYGYTF.

This clonotype occurred many times. The rearrangement uses TRBV3-1 and TRBJ2-1; no clear D. Per germline, CDR1 LGHDT and CDR2 YNNKEL (reference sequence). The CDR3 runs to 17 residues. The ends were cut back, 4 bases at V and 0 bases at J, with 16 bases in the middle. The CDR3 DNA follows: TGTGCCAGCAGCCTCCGGGCTGGGCGGAGCTCCTACAATGAGCAGTTCTTC. Translated: CASSLRAGRSSYNEQFF.

The chain combines TRBV5-6 with TRBJ2-2; D not resolved. Trimming shortened V by 9 bases and J by 1 base, and 10 bases separated the two germline ends. From germline, CDR1 is SGHDT and CDR2 YYEEEE. The CDR3 totals 13 residues. CDR3 coding DNA: TGTGCCACGAAAGCTAGGAACACCGGGGAGCTGTTTTTT. It encodes CATKARNTGELFF.

This clonotype was counted a few times. The chain links TRBV3-1 to TRBJ1-1, with D possibly being TRBD1 (5 bases). The CDR3 spans 13 residues. CDR1 LGHDT and CDR2 YNNKEL come from the germline V gene (reference sequence). V lost 0 bases and J lost 11, with 13 bases in between. CDR3 bases: TGTGCCAGCAGCCAAGATCATGGGGCTGGGGCTTTCTTT. Amino acid sequence: CASSQDHGAGAFF.

This clonotype has ten or more counts. The V and J genes are TRBV11-2 and TRBJ2-3, with 9 bases fitting TRBD2. J lost 7 bases, V lost 0 bases, and 14 bases had no gene match. Germline lookup yields CDR1 SGHAT and CDR2 FQNNGV. CDR3 length: 18 amino acids. CDR3 sequence: CASSLDWGAGGPSNTQYF. In nucleotides, the CDR3 is TGTGCCAGCAGCTTAGACTGGGGGGCGGGAGGGCCGAGTAATACGCAGTATTTT.

This clonotype was found a few times. This rearrangement joins TRBV24-1 to TRBJ2-2; no clear D. This CDR3 is built from 13 residues. Trimming took off 1 base at V and 7 bases at J, with 6 bases between the two ends. Germline V gene data show CDR1 as KGHDR and CDR2 as SFDVKD. Here the CDR3 reads CATSDLNGGELFF. The CDR3 DNA sequence: TGTGCCACCAGTGATTTAAACGGCGGGGAGCTGTTTTTT.

This clonotype was detected a few times. The chain joins TRBV5-4 to TRBJ2-2; no firm D call. Germline-derived CDR1 and CDR2 are SGHNT and YYREEE (reference sequence). The CDR3 contains 14 residues. The V end lost 4 bases, the J end lost 1 base, and 8 bases lay between the germline ends. The CDR3 sequence is CASSLPGNTGELFF. DNA for the CDR3: TGTGCCAGCAGCCTCCCGGGGAACACCGGGGAGCTGTTTTTT.

The gene calls are TRBV6-1 and TRBJ2-3, with D perhaps TRBD2 (6 bases). This CDR3 contains 20 residues. Trimming pared 0 bases from V and 1 base from J, leaving 23 bases between. Looked up from germline, CDR1 is MNHNS and CDR2 is SASEGT. CDR3 amino acids: CASSEAWDGSEGMGTDTQYF. CDR3 coding DNA: TGTGCCAGCAGTGAAGCTTGGGACGGGTCGGAGGGGATGGGCACAGATACGCAGTATTTT.

Only a few counts were recorded for this clonotype. V gene TRBV10-3 combines with J gene TRBJ2-3, with TRBD2 identical over 8 bases. This CDR3 contains 17 residues. CDR1 ENHRY and CDR2 SYGVKD come from the germline V gene. J gave up 2 bases and V 0 bases, and 7 bases lay outside the gene matches. CDR3 sequence reads: CAISESRIAGITDTQYF. The CDR3 DNA reads as TGTGCCATCAGTGAGTCGAGGATAGCGGGAATCACAGATACGCAGTATTTT.

This clonotype was counted at least ten times. The rearrangement uses TRBV20-1 and TRBJ2-7, with TRBD2 matching over 9 bases. The CDR3 totals 15 residues. Germline V gives CDR1 DFQATT, CDR2 SNEGSKA (reference sequence). V lost 0 bases to trimming and J lost 3 bases; unmatched junction nucleotides: 6. This CDR3 reads CSARDWSSGSYEQYF. CDR3 bases: TGCAGTGCTAGAGATTGGAGTAGCGGGAGCTACGAGCAGTACTTC.

This clonotype was counted a few times. CDR3: CASSSGQGRPPLHF. CDR3 in DNA: TGTGCCAGCAGCTCTGGACAGGGTAGGCCACCCCTCCACTTT. The chain employs TRBV7-9 and TRBJ1-6; 8 bases map to TRBD1. Trimming took 4 bases from V and 11 from J; bases not matched to a gene: 7. There are 14 residues in the CDR3. Germline V gene lookup returns CDR1 SEHNR and CDR2 FQNEAQ (reference sequence).

There are a few counts of this clonotype. V usage is TRBV28 and J usage is TRBJ1-1; D uncertain. Germline V gives CDR1 MDHEN, CDR2 SYDVKM. This CDR3 has 11 residues. Trimming shortened V by 7 bases and J by 2 bases, and 5 bases separated the two germline ends. CDR3 nucleotide sequence: TGTGCCAGCATTAGCAACACTGAAGCTTTCTTT. The encoded protein is CASISNTEAFF.

This clonotype was seen at least ten times. The chain carries TRBV30 and TRBJ1-2; no definite D call. The V end lost 0 bases, the J end lost 4 bases, and 6 bases lay between the germline ends. The CDR3 is 12 amino acids. Germline CDR1 and CDR2: GTSNPN and SVGIG (reference sequence). The CDR3 spells CAWSVTGYGYTF. In DNA, the CDR3 is TGTGCCTGGAGTGTGACGGGCTATGGCTACACCTTC. Full variable domain (missing parts from reference TRBV30 and TRBJ1-2): SQTIHQWPATLVQPVGSPLSLECTVEGTSNPNLYWYRQAAGRGLQLLFYSVGIGQISSEVPQNLSASRPQDRQFILSSKKLLLSDSGFYLCAWSVTGYGYTFGSGTRLTVV.

The chain couples TRBV4-1 to TRBJ1-1; 9 bases map to TRBD1. Per the germline V gene, CDR1 is MGHRA and CDR2 is YSYEKL. CDR3 length: 13 amino acids. J lost 8 bases, V lost 4 bases, and 5 bases had no gene match. This CDR3 is CASSPQGAIEAFF. Here the CDR3 DNA reads TGCGCCAGCAGCCCACAGGGGGCGATAGAAGCTTTCTTT.

Many counts were recorded for this clonotype. This rearrangement joins TRBV27 to TRBJ2-3, with TRBD2 matching over 9 bases. Germline trimming cut 3 bases from V and 4 bases from J; bases unmatched to any gene: 8. Per germline, CDR1 MNHEY and CDR2 SMNVEV (reference sequence). CDR3 length equals 16 residues. The CDR3 protein is CASSFGLANRADTQYF. CDR3 DNA: TGTGCCAGCAGTTTTGGACTAGCGAACCGCGCAGATACGCAGTATTTT.

The DNA of the CDR3 is TGTGCCAGCAGTGTATGGGACAGCACAGATACGCAGTATTTT. Translated, it gives CASSVWDSTDTQYF. This chain uses TRBV6-1 with TRBJ2-3; D assignment may be TRBD1 or TRBD2 (5 bases each). CDR3 length: 14 residues. Trimming removed 4 bases at V and 0 bases at J, with 8 bases between. Germline CDR1 MNHNS, CDR2 SASEGT.

The chain is built from TRBV5-1 and TRBJ1-6; D is ambiguous. This CDR3 is built from 14 residues. V was pared by 4 bases and J by 3 bases, with 8 bases between. Germline V CDR1 and CDR2: SGHRS, YFSETQ. This CDR3 reads CASSGEYYNSPLHF. The CDR3 DNA reads TGCGCCAGCAGCGGGGAATACTATAATTCACCCCTCCACTTT.

This clonotype was picked up a small number of times. The chain carries TRBV29-1 and TRBJ1-4; maybe TRBD1 (6 bases). Trimming cost V 6 bases and J 7 bases, with 15 bases left between them. CDR1 SQVTM and CDR2 ANQGSEA come from the germline V gene. There are 13 residues in the CDR3. The CDR3, as DNA: TGCAGCGTGAAACCGGGACAAGGTGAAAAACTGTTTTTT. This sequence encodes CSVKPGQGEKLFF.

The CDR3, as DNA: TGTGCCTACCAACAGGGAGCTCAGCCCCAGCATTTT. As protein: CAYQQGAQPQHF. J is TRBJ1-5 and V is TRBV30; D might be TRBD1 (6 bases). Trimming took 7 bases from V and 6 from J, leaving 13 bases between them. Germline V CDR1 and CDR2: GTSNPN, SVGIG (reference sequence). The CDR3 runs 12 residues.

The genes are TRBV9 and TRBJ1-1, with D possibly TRBD1 on 5 matching bases. The germline V gene encodes CDR1 SGDLS and CDR2 YYNGEE. The V end was cut by 4 bases, the J end by 3 bases, with 16 bases between. This CDR3 contains 15 residues. CDR3 residues: CASSPWGAGDTEAFF. In nucleotides, the CDR3 is TGTGCCAGCAGCCCTTGGGGCGCGGGGGACACTGAAGCTTTCTTT.

This clonotype was observed at least ten times. This chain joins TRBV20-1 and TRBJ2-7; TRBD1 might be the D (6 bases). The CDR3 consists of 13 residues. Germline CDR1 and CDR2: DFQATT and SNEGSKA (reference sequence). Trimming cost V 6 bases and J 7 bases, with 19 bases left between them. The CDR3 bases are TGCAGTGCACAAACAGAACAGGGTTGGGAGCAGTACTTC. This codes for CSAQTEQGWEQYF.

This clonotype appeared many times. The J gene is TRBJ2-2, the V gene TRBV3-1, with 8 bases identical to TRBD1. V lost 2 bases and J lost 3; bases outside the gene matches: 8. The CDR3 sequence is 17 residues long. Per germline, CDR1 LGHDT and CDR2 YNNKEL (reference sequence). CDR3 region: CASSQSLGTGYTGELFF. Here the CDR3 DNA reads TGTGCCAGCAGCCAAAGCCTCGGGACAGGTTACACCGGGGAGCTGTTTTTT.

This clonotype was counted at least ten times. The J gene is TRBJ1-1, the V gene TRBV20-1, with TRBD1 matching over 8 bases. The trim removed 6 bases at V and 12 bases at J, leaving 9 bases unmatched. This CDR3 has 11 amino acids. The germline V gene has CDR1 DFQATT and CDR2 SNEGSKA (reference sequence). In DNA, the CDR3 is TGCAGTGCCGAAGGACAGGGTAGGACTTTCTTT. Its protein is CSAEGQGRTFF.

This clonotype came up many times. CDR3 sequence (DNA): TGTGCCAGCAGTTCCCACGCAGAGACCCAGTACTTC. This translates into CASSSHAETQYF. The rearrangement uses TRBV12-3 or TRBV12-4 and TRBJ2-5; D is undetermined. Deletions cut 4 bases from V and 4 bases from J, with 7 bases between. This CDR3 contains 12 residues.

The CDR3, as DNA: TGCAGCGTTGGAGGACAGGGGACTCCCGGGGAGCTGTTTTTT. This gives the protein CSVGGQGTPGELFF. The J gene is TRBJ2-2, the V gene TRBV29-1; TRBD1 agrees at 9 bases. The CDR3 is 14 residues long. J lost 6 bases, V lost 4 bases, and 6 bases had no gene match. Looked up from germline, CDR1 is SQVTM and CDR2 is ANQGSEA.

This clonotype was seen only a few times. The chain links TRBV10-2 to TRBJ2-2; weak D call: TRBD1 (5 bases). The CDR3 consists of 11 residues. V lost 10 bases to trimming and J lost 6 bases, with 9 bases between them. In germline, CDR1 is WSHSY, CDR2 SAAADI. The CDR3 sequence: CATQGSGELFF. DNA for the CDR3: TGCGCCACCCAGGGTTCCGGGGAGCTGTTTTTT.